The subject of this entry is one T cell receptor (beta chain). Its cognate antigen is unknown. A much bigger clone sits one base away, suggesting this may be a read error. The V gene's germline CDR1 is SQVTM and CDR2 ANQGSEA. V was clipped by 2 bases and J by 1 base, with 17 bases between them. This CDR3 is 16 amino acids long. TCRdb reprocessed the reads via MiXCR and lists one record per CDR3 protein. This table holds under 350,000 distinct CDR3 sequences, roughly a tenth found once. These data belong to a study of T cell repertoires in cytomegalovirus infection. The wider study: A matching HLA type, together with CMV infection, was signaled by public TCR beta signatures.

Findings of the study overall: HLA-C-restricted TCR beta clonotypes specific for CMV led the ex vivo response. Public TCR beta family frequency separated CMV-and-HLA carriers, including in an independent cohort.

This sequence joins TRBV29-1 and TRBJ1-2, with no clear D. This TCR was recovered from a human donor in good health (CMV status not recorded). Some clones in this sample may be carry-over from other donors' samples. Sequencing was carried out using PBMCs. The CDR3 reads CSVESREADNNYGYTF. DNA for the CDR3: TGCAGCGTTGAATCCAGAGAGGCAGATAATAACTATGGCTACACCTTC.